Presented here are 20 T cell receptor beta chains from one specimen sequenced in a study of T cell changes during pregnancy in multiple sclerosis. Profiled with immunoSEQ multiplex PCR; TCRdb holds only in-frame clones, not every one. The sample yields 25,000 or so clones, 70% to 90% seen once. This material consisted of CD4+ T cells from peripheral blood mononuclear cells, taken in the first trimester of pregnancy. These receptors all stem from a female donor in good health, enrolled as a control in a pregnancy study.

This chain links TRBV25-1 with TRBJ1-1; 7 nucleotides line up with TRBD1. Germline CDR1 is MGHDK and CDR2 is SYGVNS. The CDR3 totals 14 residues. J was trimmed by 5 bases and V by 6 bases; bases with no gene match: 9. CDR3 loop: CASSETGRRTEAFF. The CDR3 DNA reads TGTGCCAGCAGCGAGACAGGGCGACGAACTGAAGCTTTCTTT.

The chain carries TRBV10-2 and TRBJ1-1; 7 positions match TRBD1. The CDR3 has 14 amino acids. Germline V CDR1 and CDR2: WSHSY, SAAADI. With 6 bases clipped from V and 4 bases from J, the junction kept 8 bases outside the gene matches. The CDR3 loop reads CASSLDRAATEAFF. The CDR3 region has the DNA TGCGCCAGCAGCCTTGACAGGGCGGCCACTGAAGCTTTCTTT.

This chain links TRBV7-2 with TRBJ2-7, with TRBD1 matching over 7 bases. The CDR3 has 14 residues. Per the germline V gene, CDR1 is SGHTA and CDR2 is FQGNSA. With V trimmed by 3 bases and J by 5 bases, 7 bases remained unmatched. CDR3: CASSLTGRGNEQYF. The CDR3 DNA sequence: TGTGCCAGCAGCTTGACAGGGCGAGGGAACGAGCAGTACTTC. Complete variable domain (other parts from reference TRBV7-2 and TRBJ2-7): GAGVSQSPSNKVTEKGKDVELRCDPISGHTALYWYRQSLGQGLEFLIYFQGNSAPDKSGLPSDRFSAERTGGSVSTLTIQRTQQEDSAVYLCASSLTGRGNEQYFGPGTRLTVT.

The chain carries TRBV7-3 and TRBJ1-1, with D uncertain. Germline loops: CDR1 SGHTA, CDR2 FQGTGA. Trimming shortened V by 0 bases and J by 4 bases, and 6 bases separated the two germline ends. The CDR3 is made up of 13 amino acids. This chain's CDR3 is CASSLTQSTEAFF. DNA for the CDR3: TGTGCCAGCAGCTTAACACAAAGCACTGAAGCTTTCTTT.

This chain joins TRBV7-9 and TRBJ2-7; D is unclear. Looked up from germline, CDR1 is SEHNR and CDR2 is FQNEAQ (reference sequence). The CDR3 runs 12 residues. Trimming took 3 bases from V and 3 from J, leaving 6 bases between them. Written as DNA, the CDR3 is TGTGCCAGCAGCTTCCAGGACTACGAGCAGTACTTC. It codes for CASSFQDYEQYF. Looking up the rest from reference TRBV7-9 and TRBJ2-7 gives the full variable domain: DTGVSQNPRHKITKRGQNVTFRCDPISEHNRLYWYRQTLGQGPEFLTYFQNEAQLEKSRLLSDRFSAERPKGSFSTLEIQRTEQGDSAMYLCASSFQDYEQYFGPGTRLTVT.

This clone was found a few times. V is TRBV19 and J is TRBJ1-6; 8 bases agree with TRBD1. V lost 7 bases to trimming and J lost 4 bases; unmatched junction nucleotides: 9. Looked up from germline, CDR1 is LNHDA and CDR2 is SQIVND (reference sequence). The CDR3 runs 16 residues. The CDR3 coding sequence is TGTGCCAGTACCCCGACAGGGGCAACGTATAATTCACCCCTCCACTTT. This gives the protein CASTPTGATYNSPLHF.

The chain combines TRBV19 with TRBJ1-5; 7 bases line up with TRBD1. There are 15 residues in the CDR3. The germline V gene encodes CDR1 LNHDA and CDR2 SQIVND (reference sequence). J gave up 1 base and V 6 bases, and 6 bases lay outside the gene matches. The CDR3 here is CASSPDRVSNQPQHF. Written as DNA, the CDR3 is TGTGCCAGTAGCCCCGACAGGGTAAGCAATCAGCCCCAGCATTTT.

This clone has only a few counts. The V call is TRBV25-1, the J call TRBJ2-3; D call uncertain. Trimming took off 1 base at V and 6 bases at J, with 11 bases between the two ends. This CDR3 spans 14 amino acids. Germline lookup yields CDR1 MGHDK and CDR2 SYGVNS. The CDR3 DNA reads TGTGCCAGCAGTGAATTCTCGATCAGTGATACGCAGTATTTT. It encodes CASSEFSISDTQYF. The whole variable domain, remainder taken from reference TRBV25-1 and TRBJ2-3, is EADIYQTPRYLVIGTGKKITLECSQTMGHDKMYWYQQDPGMELHLIHYSYGVNSTEKGDLSSESTVSRIRTEHFPLTLESARPSHTSQYLCASSEFSISDTQYFGPGTRLTVL.

The V gene is TRBV30, the J gene TRBJ2-1; TRBD2 might be the D (6 bases). The CDR3 extends over 17 amino acids. The V end was cut by 0 bases, the J end by 4 bases, with 19 bases between. Germline values: CDR1 GTSNPN, CDR2 SVGIG (reference sequence). This chain's CDR3 is CAWSVEPGTGAYNEQFF. CDR3 coding DNA: TGTGCCTGGAGTGTCGAACCGGGGACTGGCGCTTACAATGAGCAGTTCTTC.

The J gene is TRBJ1-5, the V gene TRBV4-1; D is possibly TRBD1 (5 bases). V was clipped by 0 bases and J by 4 bases, with 10 bases between them. CDR1 is MGHRA, CDR2 YSYEKL, per germline. The CDR3 consists of 15 residues. CDR3 region: CASSQEGQPNQPQHF. The CDR3 bases are TGCGCCAGCAGCCAAGAGGGGCAGCCAAATCAGCCCCAGCATTTT.

The V and J genes are TRBV4-2 and TRBJ2-3, with no clear D. Germline lookup yields CDR1 LGHNA and CDR2 YNFKEQ. Trimming cost V 0 bases and J 1 base, with 11 bases left between them. The CDR3 spans 16 residues. The CDR3 protein is CASSQEAAPRTDTQYF. The CDR3 nucleotides are TGTGCCAGCAGCCAAGAGGCGGCTCCACGCACAGATACGCAGTATTTT.

This clone was observed a handful of times. The chain employs TRBV12-1 and TRBJ2-3; the DNA was not used to check the table's D call, TRBD2. TRBV12-1 constitutes a pseudogene. This CDR3 comprises 19 residues. The CDR3: CASSFGGGGLAGAGDTQYF. In DNA form, the CDR3 reads TGTGCCAGCAGCTTTGGAGGGGGCGGACTAGCGGGGGCTGGGGATACGCAGTATTTT.

This clone was seen a handful of times. The rearrangement uses TRBV27 and TRBJ1-2; 7 positions match TRBD1. V lost 6 bases and J lost 7; bases outside the gene matches: 17. This CDR3 region has 16 residues. CDR1 is MNHEY and CDR2 is SMNVEV in the germline V gene (reference sequence). CDR3 sequence reads: CASSSPVRGRDRGYTF. CDR3 coding DNA: TGTGCCAGCAGCTCGCCAGTTAGGGGGCGCGATCGTGGCTACACCTTC.

This sequence joins TRBV28 and TRBJ1-5; TRBD1 might be the D (5 bases). V lost 3 bases and J lost 2, with 5 bases in between. This CDR3 region has 13 residues. CDR1 and CDR2 (germline): MDHEN, SYDVKM. The CDR3 DNA sequence: TGTGCCAGCAGTTTGACAGGCAATCAGCCCCAGCATTTT. Protein: CASSLTGNQPQHF.

The chain carries TRBV7-8 and TRBJ1-5, with 9 nucleotides matching TRBD1. CDR1 SGHVS and CDR2 FQNEAQ come from the germline V gene. This CDR3 is 15 amino acids long. J lost 3 bases, V lost 4 bases, and 4 bases had no gene match. CDR3 DNA sequence: TGTGCCAGCAGCTGGGACAGGGATACCAATCAGCCCCAGCATTTT. It is translated as CASSWDRDTNQPQHF.

The genes are TRBV7-9 and TRBJ1-2; D might be TRBD1 (5 bases). This CDR3 is built from 14 residues. Germline CDR1 SEHNR, CDR2 FQNEAQ (reference sequence). The ends were cut back, 5 bases at V and 6 bases at J, with 16 bases in the middle. In DNA, the CDR3 is TGTGCCAGCAGCCCGGGGGGGGTTTGGCATGGCTACACCTTC. Its translation is CASSPGGVWHGYTF.

The rearrangement links TRBV28 to TRBJ1-2; D gene ambiguous. This CDR3 spans 14 amino acids. CDR1 MDHEN and CDR2 SYDVKM come from the germline V gene. Trimming took 2 bases from V and 4 from J, leaving 11 bases between them. CDR3 loop: CASSLGIEGYGYTF. CDR3 nucleotides: TGTGCCAGCAGTTTAGGGATCGAGGGCTATGGCTACACCTTC.

The genes are TRBV29-1 and TRBJ2-3, with D perhaps matching TRBD2 (5 bases). With 4 bases removed from V and 3 bases from J, the gap between germline ends came to 11 bases. This CDR3 has 13 amino acids. Germline V gene data show CDR1 as SQVTM and CDR2 as ANQGSEA. CDR3: CSVVDGGTDTQYF. CDR3 DNA sequence: TGCAGCGTTGTAGACGGCGGGACAGATACGCAGTATTTT.

This chain links TRBV10-3 with TRBJ2-4; 11 positions agree with TRBD1. The CDR3 consists of 16 residues. V was pared by 0 bases and J by 10 bases, with 8 bases of the junction left unmatched. Germline lookup yields CDR1 ENHRY and CDR2 SYGVKD. CDR3 DNA: TGTGCCATCAGTGAGTCCGCCGGGACAGGGGGAGATATTCAGTACTTC. Residues: CAISESAGTGGDIQYF.

The chain links TRBV15 to TRBJ2-1; D is unresolved. Trimming removed 3 bases from V and 7 bases from J, with 10 bases in between. Germline CDR1 and CDR2: LNHNV and YYDKDF (reference sequence). The CDR3 loop spans 13 amino acids. Written as DNA, the CDR3 is TGTGCCACCAGCAGGACATCGATAAATGAGCAGTTCTTC. Its translation is CATSRTSINEQFF. Full variable domain (outside the CDR3, taken from reference TRBV15 and TRBJ2-1): DAMVIQNPRYQVTQFGKPVTLSCSQTLNHNVMYWYQQKSSQAPKLLFHYYDKDFNNEADTPDNFQSRRPNTSFCFLDIRSPGLGDTAMYLCATSRTSINEQFFGPGTRLTVL.